This T cell receptor beta chain was sequenced during a study of cytomegalovirus exposure and HLA in healthy donors. Study-level background: Out of roughly 170 million T cells, an earlier analysis found around 120 million unique TCR beta sequences in total.

Both 60 Vbeta primers and 13 Jbeta primers went into the PCR. Using immunoSEQ multiplex PCR, the repertoire was profiled, and TCRdb retains in-frame clones only, with some absent. Among about 160,000 clones, about 85% were seen once, and the ten largest hold around 6.9%. General observations from the study: A later analysis showed TCR association rates differing by HLA locus, peaking at DRB1 and lowest at HLA-C.

The V end was cut by 2 bases, the J end by 2 bases, with 13 bases between. The germline V gene encodes CDR1 SGHRS and CDR2 YFSETQ. The CDR3 is made up of 15 amino acids. As concerns this clone: Its antigen remains unknown.

V usage is TRBV5-1 and J usage is TRBJ1-1; D may be TRBD1 (6 bases). This sequence originates from a male donor in good health and CMV-seropositive. The sequenced sample was PBMCs. The CDR3 coding sequence is TGCGCCAGCAGCTTTACCCGGACAGCAAACACTGAAGCTTTCTTT. Residues: CASSFTRTANTEAFF.